The source of this T cell receptor (beta chain) is a study of CD8 T cells in Susac syndrome. Whole-study context: The sequenced Susac syndrome patients included about six who had clinically active disease and roughly 8 who were in remission.

CDR3 length: 13 amino acids. Germline trimming cut 0 bases from V and 7 bases from J; bases unmatched to any gene: 2. Germline V gives CDR1 MNHEY, CDR2 SVGEGT. Random hexamers were used to reverse transcribe the RNA input (0.5 to 1 ug). A single record per CDR3 protein comes from TCRdb applying MiXCR to the immunoSEQ multiplex PCR reads. This table holds fewer than 85,000 distinct CDR3 sequences, approximately 94% found once. This TCR was recovered from a human donor with Susac syndrome. Sequenced: CD8+ T cells from PBMCs. The chain is built from TRBV6-2 or TRBV6-3 and TRBJ1-1, with 7 nucleotides matching TRBD1. CDR3 residues: CASSYSTGNEAFF. CDR3 in DNA: TGTGCCAGCAGTTACTCGACAGGGAATGAAGCTTTCTTT.